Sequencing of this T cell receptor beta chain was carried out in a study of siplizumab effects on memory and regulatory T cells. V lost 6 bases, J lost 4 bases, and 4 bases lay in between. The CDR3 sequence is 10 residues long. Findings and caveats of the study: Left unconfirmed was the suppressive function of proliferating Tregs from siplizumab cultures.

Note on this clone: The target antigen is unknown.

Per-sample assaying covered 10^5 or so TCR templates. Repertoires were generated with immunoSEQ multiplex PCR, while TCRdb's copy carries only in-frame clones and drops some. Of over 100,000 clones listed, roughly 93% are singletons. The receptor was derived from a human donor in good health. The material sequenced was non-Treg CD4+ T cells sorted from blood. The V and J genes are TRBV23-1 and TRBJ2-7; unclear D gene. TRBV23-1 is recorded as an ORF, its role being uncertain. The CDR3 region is CASRGYEQYF. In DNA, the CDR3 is TGCGCCAGCAGGGGATACGAGCAGTACTTC.